The rows below give T cell receptor beta chains drawn from one sample of a study of T cell clones after liver transplantation. Sequencing was performed with immunoSEQ multiplex PCR; in TCRdb, only in-frame clones are kept and a portion is missing. Of under 55,000 clones in the sample, around 84% were seen once. The sample in question was CD4+ T cells from blood, obtained 24 months after liver transplant. These receptor sequences come from a human patient who received a liver transplant. Some T cells may be provided by the graft donor. Both conserved end residues are part of each CDR3. D genes are given only for firm matches. Rows give clone size only sometimes, using once, few, many, or a class for an expanded clone.

v_gene	j_gene	abundance	d_gene	CDR3aa	CDR3nt
TRBV14	TRBJ2-3	.	TRBD2	CASSRTSGRIDTQYF	TGTGCCAGCAGCCGGACTAGCGGGAGGATCGATACGCAGTATTTT
TRBV12-5	TRBJ2-7	.	TRBD1	CASGTGPYEQYF	TGTGCTAGTGGGACAGGGCCGTACGAGCAGTACTTC
TRBV6-5	TRBJ2-7	.	TRBD2	CASSAGTRALYEQYF	TGTGCCAGCAGTGCCGGGACTAGGGCCCTCTACGAGCAGTACTTC
TRBV5-4	TRBJ1-1	.	TRBD1	CASSLYRGTANTEAFF	TGTGCCAGCAGCTTGTATCGCGGGACAGCGAACACTGAAGCTTTCTTT
TRBV7-2	TRBJ2-2	.	.	CASSLAHFGTTAGELFF	TGTGCCAGCAGCTTAGCGCATTTCGGGACCACGGCCGGGGAGCTGTTTTTT
TRBV7-9	TRBJ1-2	.	TRBD1	CASSSWTGGDTF	TGTGCCAGCAGCTCCTGGACAGGCGGGGACACCTTC
TRBV6-5	TRBJ1-1	.	.	CASRFKGYTEAFF	TGTGCCAGCAGATTTAAGGGTTACACTGAAGCTTTCTTT
TRBV7-2	TRBJ1-5	.	.	CASSLEGWGGNQPQHF	TGTGCCAGCAGCTTAGAAGGTTGGGGAGGCAATCAGCCCCAGCATTTT
TRBV27	TRBJ2-3	.	.	CASSLSSGSQDTQYF	TGTGCCAGCAGTTTATCCTCCGGGAGCCAAGATACGCAGTATTTT
TRBV6-1	TRBJ2-7	.	.	CASSARSTGSRAYEQYF	TGTGCCAGCAGTGCTCGATCTACAGGGAGTAGGGCCTACGAGCAGTACTTC
TRBV5-6	TRBJ1-1	.	.	CASSLGTPHTEAFF	TGTGCCAGCAGCTTGGGGACTCCTCACACTGAAGCTTTCTTT
TRBV6-4	TRBJ2-4	.	TRBD2	CASSVGFGLAGGVAKNIQYF	TGTGCCAGCAGTGTCGGTTTTGGACTAGCGGGAGGGGTAGCCAAAAACATTCAGTACTTC
TRBV7-3	TRBJ2-7	.	TRBD1	CASSPPPPDRGRNYEQYF	TGTGCCAGCAGCCCCCCGCCCCCCGACAGGGGGCGCAACTACGAGCAGTACTTC
TRBV7-3	TRBJ2-2	few	TRBD2	CASSLTPRASGNTGELFF	TGTGCCAGCAGCTTAACTCCCCGGGCTAGCGGGAACACCGGGGAGCTGTTTTTT
TRBV14	TRBJ2-6	.	.	CASSPLRSGANVLTF	TGTGCCAGCAGCCCTCTTCGCTCTGGGGCCAACGTCCTGACTTTC
TRBV7-9	TRBJ2-3	.	TRBD2	CASSFGLASSTDTQYF	TGTGCCAGCAGCTTCGGACTAGCTTCTAGCACAGATACGCAGTATTTT
TRBV11-2	TRBJ1-1	once	.	CASSLDRWGRRNTEAFF	TGTGCCAGCAGCTTAGATCGGTGGGGACGCCGGAACACTGAAGCTTTCTTT
TRBV27	TRBJ1-6	.	.	CASSRGSSYNSPLHF	TGTGCCAGCAGTCGGGGCAGCTCCTATAATTCACCCCTCCACTTT
TRBV6-6	TRBJ2-2	.	.	CASNLPGTGELFF	TGTGCCAGCAACCTCCCGGGGACCGGGGAGCTGTTTTTT
TRBV9	TRBJ2-7	.	.	CASSVGGTYEQYF	TGTGCCAGCAGCGTAGGGGGTACCTACGAGCAGTACTTC
TRBV6-1	TRBJ2-3	.	.	CASSQVVDTQYF	TGTGCCAGCAGTCAAGTGGTAGATACGCAGTATTTT
TRBV12-5	TRBJ2-2	.	TRBD1	CASGSGQGSGELFF	TGTGCTAGTGGTTCGGGACAGGGGTCCGGGGAGCTGTTTTTT
TRBV7-2	TRBJ2-7	.	.	CASSLDGVNEQYF	TGTGCCAGCAGCTTAGATGGGGTCAACGAGCAGTACTTC
TRBV5-1	TRBJ2-7	.	TRBD1	CASSVGQVSPYEQYF	TGCGCCAGCAGCGTGGGACAGGTGTCCCCCTACGAGCAGTACTTC
TRBV7-8	TRBJ2-7	.	.	CASSVGASVTYEQYF	TGTGCCAGCAGCGTAGGGGCTAGCGTTACCTACGAGCAGTACTTC
TRBV28	TRBJ2-3	.	TRBD2	CASSRLGLRGPDTQYF	TGTGCCAGCAGCCGTCTGGGACTACGGGGCCCAGATACGCAGTATTTT
TRBV4-3	TRBJ1-2	.	.	CASSQDWGDSYGYTF	TGCGCCAGCAGCCAAGATTGGGGCGATAGCTATGGCTACACCTTC
TRBV27	TRBJ2-2	.	.	CASSLYPGSTGELFF	TGTGCCAGCAGTTTATATCCGGGAAGTACCGGGGAGCTGTTTTTT
TRBV28	TRBJ2-5	.	.	CASSSGETQYF	TGTGCCAGCAGTTCAGGGGAGACCCAGTACTTC
TRBV7-5	TRBJ2-7	.	.	CVRSPRLPYRGLTYEQYF	TGTGTCAGAAGCCCTAGACTCCCCTATCGCGGGCTTACCTACGAGCAGTACTTC
TRBV6-1	TRBJ1-1	.	.	CASRGLFEAFF	TGTGCCAGCAGAGGTCTCTTTGAAGCTTTCTTT
TRBV5-1	TRBJ2-7	.	.	CASSLAPDSNYEQYF	TGCGCCAGCAGCTTGGCTCCGGACAGCAACTACGAGCAGTACTTC
TRBV18	TRBJ1-5	.	.	CASSPGNDQPQHF	TGTGCCAGCTCACCAGGAAACGATCAGCCCCAGCATTTT
TRBV7-9	TRBJ1-6	.	.	CASRPESSYNSPLHF	TGTGCCAGCAGACCCGAGAGCTCCTATAATTCACCCCTCCACTTT
TRBV7-9	TRBJ1-5	once	.	CASSPQGSQEPQHF	TGTGCCAGCAGTCCGCAGGGTAGCCAAGAGCCCCAGCATTTT
TRBV7-2	TRBJ1-1	.	.	CASSLGSEAFF	TGTGCCAGCAGCTTAGGGTCTGAAGCTTTCTTT
TRBV13	TRBJ1-6	.	.	CASSPRVGMGSPLHF	TGTGCCAGCAGCCCTCGCGTAGGGATGGGTTCACCCCTCCACTTT
TRBV18	TRBJ2-5	few	TRBD2	CASSPPRGGETQYF	TGTGCCAGCTCACCACCCCGGGGGGGAGAGACCCAGTACTTC
TRBV2	TRBJ2-3	.	TRBD2	CASSGRGGTTDTQYF	TGTGCCAGCAGTGGTCGGGGGGGGACGACAGATACGCAGTATTTT
TRBV11-3	TRBJ2-2	.	.	CASSPPVGAGGELFF	TGTGCCAGCAGCCCCCCAGTAGGGGCGGGAGGGGAGCTGTTTTTT